This T cell receptor beta chain was identified during a study of blood T cell repertoires in COVID-19. As for the study in general: The cDNA or gDNA used as material had been derived from T cells, B-cell-depleted T cells, or PBMCs.

V lost 6 bases, J lost 13 bases, and 13 bases stayed unmatched. Germline-derived CDR1 and CDR2 are MNHEY and SVGAGI. The CDR3 length is 14 residues. Method: immunoSEQ multiplex PCR; TCRdb's copy keeps in-frame clones and lacks some. The sample records approximately 100,000 clones, about 85% being singletons. The J gene is TRBJ2-1, the V gene TRBV6-5, with 9 nucleotides matching TRBD2. The sequence derives from a human donor in a cohort sampled during active COVID-19. What was sequenced was peripheral blood. The CDR3 DNA reads TGTGCCAGCAGGGGACTAGCAGGAACAATGAGACAGTTCTTC. Amino acid sequence: CASRGLAGTMRQFF.